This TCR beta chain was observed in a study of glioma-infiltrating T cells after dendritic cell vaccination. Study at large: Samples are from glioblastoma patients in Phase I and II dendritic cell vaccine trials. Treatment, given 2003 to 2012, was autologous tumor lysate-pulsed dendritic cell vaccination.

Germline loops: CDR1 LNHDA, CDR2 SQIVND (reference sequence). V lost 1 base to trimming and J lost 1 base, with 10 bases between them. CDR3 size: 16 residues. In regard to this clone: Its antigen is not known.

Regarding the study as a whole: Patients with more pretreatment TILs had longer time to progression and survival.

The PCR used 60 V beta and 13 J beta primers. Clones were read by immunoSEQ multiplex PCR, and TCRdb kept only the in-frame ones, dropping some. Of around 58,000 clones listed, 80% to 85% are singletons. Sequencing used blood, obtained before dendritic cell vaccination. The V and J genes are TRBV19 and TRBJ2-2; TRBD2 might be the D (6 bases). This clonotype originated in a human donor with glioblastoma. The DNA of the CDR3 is TGTGCCAGTAGTATAGGGGCGGGGTTGAACACCGGGGAGCTGTTTTTT. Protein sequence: CASSIGAGLNTGELFF.